This note documents a single T cell receptor (beta chain) sequence. This sample was taken from a study of blood T cell repertoires in COVID-19. Study-level background: Whether acute or convalescent, the COVID-19 samples came from the United States, Italy and Spain. Sample material is recorded as cDNA or gDNA derived from T cells, B-cell-depleted T cells, or PBMCs.

As originally analysed: Amplified reference gene primers provided the basis for estimating nucleated cell counts. The assay was immunoSEQ multiplex PCR, and TCRdb's table has in-frame clones only and misses some. That table supplies the V and J calls and clone size; D and trimming were determined from the DNA. The table includes about 140,000 clones, 60% to 85% detected once. The CDR3 contains 13 residues. Germline loops: CDR1 GTSNPN, CDR2 SVGIG (reference sequence). The ends were cut back, 2 bases at V and 5 bases at J, with 13 bases in the middle. The chain couples TRBV30 to TRBJ2-7; weak D call: TRBD1 (6 bases). The clonotype originates from a woman older than 75 with active or convalescent COVID-19. Sequencing used peripheral blood. CDR3 nucleotides: TGTGCCTGGAGTTTACAGGGTTTGCACGAGCAGTACTTC. Encoded protein: CAWSLQGLHEQYF.